The entry below gives a single T cell receptor beta chain sequence along with its context. TCRdb keeps only in-frame clones here, not all; method: immunoSEQ multiplex PCR. Of some 900,000 clones in the sample, less than 85% were seen once. This specimen comes from a study of shared clonotypes between healthy human individuals. This CDR3 is built from 14 residues. V lost 2 bases to trimming and J lost 1 base, with 8 bases between them. Germline values: CDR1 SGHVS, CDR2 FQNEAQ. This receptor was taken from a man younger than 35 in good health. Sequenced material: memory CD4+ T cells sorted from blood. Regarding subset: CD45RA-negative fraction. The V call is TRBV7-8, the J call TRBJ1-1, with a possible D match to TRBD1 (5 bases). CDR3 loop: CASSLWDPNTEAFF. The CDR3 bases are TGTGCCAGCAGCTTATGGGACCCGAACACTGAAGCTTTCTTT.